The T cell receptor (beta chain) described here comes from a study of blood T cell repertoires in COVID-19. Turning to the study itself: Spain, Italy and the United States supplied samples that represented acute and convalescent COVID-19. The analysed material was cDNA or gDNA that came from T cells, B-cell-depleted T cells, or PBMCs.

The CDR3 runs to 15 residues. V lost 5 bases, J lost 7 bases, and 20 bases lay in between. Germline assignment: CDR1 SGHTA and CDR2 FQGNSA. Donors were grouped by their self-reported clinical history. Authors' analysis steps: Estimates of nucleated cell counts were drawn from the amplification of reference gene primers. The assay was immunoSEQ multiplex PCR, and TCRdb's table has in-frame clones only and misses some. For V, J and clone size, that table is used; D and trimming come from the DNA. Of around 120,000 clones listed, 65% to 90% are singletons. This chain links TRBV7-2 with TRBJ1-2; the D gene is possibly TRBD1 (5 bases). The sample comprised PBMCs or T cells enriched from blood (not recorded which). The clonotype was recovered from a woman in her forties or fifties who had recovered from COVID-19. CDR3 in DNA: TGTGCCAGCAGCCCCCGTAAAGGGGCTGTAAGTGGCTACACCTTC. Translation: CASSPRKGAVSGYTF.